The 32 T cell receptor beta chains below were found in one sample sequenced in a study of early T cells in non-severe SARS-CoV-2 infection. TCRdb reprocessed the 5' RACE reads with MiXCR, giving one entry per CDR3 protein. The data show about 58,000 distinct CDR3 sequences, approximately 11% seen once. The sample was whole blood. The receptor set was obtained from an adult who was a healthcare worker with PCR-confirmed SARS-CoV-2 infection or an uninfected control (not recorded which).

This clonotype was counted at least ten times. The chain couples TRBV28 to TRBJ2-7; D gene uncertain. The V end lost 6 bases, the J end lost 6 bases, and 15 bases lay between the germline ends. The CDR3 sequence is 13 residues long. Germline CDR1 and CDR2: MDHEN and SYDVKM. The CDR3 bases are TGTGCCAGCAGCTTCGGAGTACCACCCGAGCAGTACTTC. Translated, it gives CASSFGVPPEQYF.

This clonotype was seen at least ten times. The chain recombines TRBV27 with TRBJ1-1; D ambiguous. The germline gives CDR1 MNHEY, CDR2 SMNVEV (reference sequence). The CDR3 covers 13 residues. V lost 6 bases, J lost 9 bases, and 17 bases lay in between. In DNA, the CDR3 is TGTGCCAGCAGCCGTCAGCCAGAACTTAAAGCTTTCTTT. Translated: CASSRQPELKAFF.

The chain combines TRBV14 with TRBJ2-1, with a tentative D call TRBD2 (6 bases). The germline gives CDR1 SGHDN, CDR2 FVKESK. This CDR3 is 16 amino acids long. Trimming took 1 base from V and 8 from J, leaving 18 bases between them. The CDR3 DNA reads TGTGCCAGCAGCCAAGGAGGACTACAAAACCGGGATGAGCAGTTCTTC. The encoded protein is CASSQGGLQNRDEQFF.

This clonotype has more than one count but fewer than ten. The chain couples TRBV13 to TRBJ2-7; a possible D gene is TRBD1 (5 bases). The CDR3 contains 13 residues. Germline V gene lookup returns CDR1 PRHDT and CDR2 FYEKMQ (reference sequence). The V end was cut by 6 bases, the J end by 6 bases, with 15 bases between. The CDR3 here is CASRGEGRVEQYF. The DNA for the CDR3 is TGTGCCAGCAGAGGGGAAGGGCGTGTCGAGCAGTACTTC.

This clonotype was observed a handful of times. This rearrangement joins TRBV9 to TRBJ2-5; 9 nucleotides align to TRBD1. The CDR3 runs to 14 residues. Germline trimming cut 4 bases from V and 3 bases from J; bases unmatched to any gene: 4. Germline V CDR1 and CDR2: SGDLS, YYNGEE. The CDR3 spells CASSPGTGKETQYF. For the CDR3, the DNA is TGTGCCAGCAGCCCTGGGACAGGGAAAGAGACCCAGTACTTC.

This clonotype was picked up many times. As DNA, the CDR3 is TGTGCCAGCAGGGAGACAGGGTTAGGAGAGACCCAGTACTTC. Translating gives CASRETGLGETQYF. This sequence joins TRBV6-2 or TRBV6-3 and TRBJ2-5; 7 nucleotides agree with TRBD1. Germline CDR1 and CDR2: MNHEY and SVGEGT. Trimming took 6 bases from V and 4 from J; bases not matched to a gene: 8. The CDR3 runs 14 residues.

In its sample, this clonotype was seen many times. The rearrangement uses TRBV7-2 and TRBJ2-7; 10 bases match TRBD2. The CDR3 sequence is 15 residues long. After removal of 4 bases from V and 5 bases from J, the junction contained 8 bases not matched to a gene. Germline values: CDR1 SGHTA, CDR2 FQGNSA. CDR3 in DNA: TGTGCCAGCAGCTCGTCAGCGGGAGGGCCCCACGAGCAGTACTTC. Translating gives CASSSSAGGPHEQYF.

This clonotype was seen ten or more times. The genes are TRBV4-3 and TRBJ1-1; D may be TRBD1 (5 bases). The V end lost 0 bases, the J end lost 4 bases, and 12 bases lay between the germline ends. CDR3 length: 15 residues. In germline, CDR1 is LGHNA, CDR2 YSLEER. DNA of the CDR3: TGCGCCAGCAGCCAAGACATCCAGGGCAGCACTGAAGCTTTCTTT. This sequence encodes CASSQDIQGSTEAFF.

In this sample, this clonotype turned up many times. J is TRBJ2-7 and V is TRBV6-5; no firm D call. Between the trimmed V and J ends, which lost 2 bases and 3 bases, there was a span of 14 bases. In germline, CDR1 is MNHEY, CDR2 SVGAGI. The CDR3 runs 15 residues. The CDR3 spells CASSYGPSGLYEQYF. For the CDR3, the DNA is TGTGCCAGCAGTTACGGCCCCAGTGGGCTCTACGAGCAGTACTTC.

This clonotype came up many times. The gene calls are TRBV24-1 and TRBJ1-5; D is uncertain. Trimming pared 4 bases from V and 4 bases from J, leaving 7 bases between. Germline values: CDR1 KGHDR, CDR2 SFDVKD. The CDR3 loop spans 13 amino acids. The CDR3 bases are TGTGCCACCAGTGACACAGAAAATCAGCCCCAGCATTTT. Translating gives CATSDTENQPQHF.

The chain carries TRBV28 and TRBJ2-1; a possible D gene is TRBD1 (9 bases). The CDR3 totals 17 residues. V lost 5 bases and J 5 bases, leaving 22 bases between the germline ends. Germline lookup yields CDR1 MDHEN and CDR2 SYDVKM. The CDR3 DNA is TGTGCCAGCAGTCCCGGGAGGGGGACAGGGCGAAACAATGAGCAGTTCTTC. Protein: CASSPGRGTGRNNEQFF.

The V gene is TRBV12-3 or TRBV12-4, the J gene TRBJ2-7, with D unclear. V lost 5 bases, J lost 3 bases, and 14 bases lay in between. The CDR3 contains 14 residues. The CDR3 DNA follows: TGTGCCAGCAGTCCTGAGGCTGCCGGCTACGAGCAGTACTTC. Amino acids: CASSPEAAGYEQYF.

This sequence joins TRBV28 and TRBJ1-1; 7 positions match TRBD1. Losses at the gene ends were 3 bases for V and 4 bases for J; bases not matched to a gene: 2. The CDR3 is 13 residues long. Germline CDR1 and CDR2: MDHEN and SYDVKM. In DNA, the CDR3 is TGTGCCAGCAGTTTTAGGGGGCGCACTGAAGCTTTCTTT. Encoded protein: CASSFRGRTEAFF.

The CDR3 DNA is TGTGCCAGCAGCCAACTTCTGGACAGTTACACAGATACGCAGTATTTT. This codes for CASSQLLDSYTDTQYF. The chain recombines TRBV14 with TRBJ2-3, with a tentative D call TRBD1 (6 bases). V lost 2 bases, J lost 2 bases, and 14 bases lay in between. Per germline, CDR1 SGHDN and CDR2 FVKESK. This CDR3 region has 16 residues.

The chain links TRBV9 to TRBJ1-6; the D is unclear. The CDR3 has 14 residues. V dropped 0 bases and J dropped 7 bases, with 8 bases sitting between them. Per the germline V gene, CDR1 is SGDLS and CDR2 is YYNGEE. CDR3 amino acids: CASSVGQRNSPLHF. The CDR3 DNA reads TGTGCCAGCAGCGTAGGGCAGAGGAATTCACCCCTCCACTTT.

The J gene is TRBJ2-3, the V gene TRBV29-1; TRBD2 matches at 7 bases. The CDR3 spans 14 residues. Germline lookup yields CDR1 SQVTM and CDR2 ANQGSEA. V lost 3 bases and J lost 4; bases outside the gene matches: 7. The CDR3 here is CSVDRGSGADTQYF. The DNA of the CDR3 is TGCAGCGTTGATCGGGGGAGCGGGGCAGATACGCAGTATTTT.

This chain uses TRBV20-1 with TRBJ2-2; TRBD2 agrees at 9 bases. From germline, CDR1 is DFQATT and CDR2 SNEGSKA (reference sequence). The CDR3 has 17 residues. After removal of 3 bases from V and 7 bases from J, the junction contained 15 bases not matched to a gene. This chain's CDR3 is CSARAPAGGPAGGELFF. The CDR3 DNA sequence: TGCAGTGCTAGGGCTCCGGCGGGAGGGCCGGCAGGCGGGGAGCTGTTTTTT.

In this sample, this clonotype turned up a few times. The genes are TRBV20-1 and TRBJ2-1; possibly TRBD1 or TRBD2 for D (5 bases each). The germline gives CDR1 DFQATT, CDR2 SNEGSKA (reference sequence). The V gene lost 5 bases and the J gene lost 7 bases, with 9 bases spanning the gap. The CDR3 is 11 amino acids. CDR3 protein: CSAGTLNEQFF. The DNA for the CDR3 is TGCAGTGCTGGGACCCTTAATGAGCAGTTCTTC.

This clonotype was observed a handful of times. The chain carries TRBV11-2 and TRBJ1-6; 9 nucleotides match TRBD1. The CDR3 sequence is 15 residues long. The V segment lost 6 bases and the J segment 8 bases; nucleotides outside the gene matches: 8. Germline V CDR1 and CDR2: SGHAT, FQNNGV. CDR3 in amino acids: CASSLPWDRDSPLHF. CDR3 nucleotide sequence: TGTGCCAGCAGTCTACCTTGGGACAGGGATTCACCCCTCCACTTT.

Only a few counts were recorded for this clonotype. The V call is TRBV6-1, the J call TRBJ2-3; a possible D gene is TRBD2 (5 bases). Germline V gene data show CDR1 as MNHNS and CDR2 as SASEGT. Between the trimmed V and J ends, which lost 1 base and 7 bases, there was a span of 9 bases. The CDR3 sequence is 13 residues long. CDR3 region: CASSEGERHTQYF. The CDR3 coding sequence is TGTGCCAGCAGTGAAGGGGAGAGGCATACGCAGTATTTT.

This clonotype was found many times. In nucleotides, the CDR3 is TGTGCCAGCAGTTTCAGAGTAACGGGTAACACCGGGGAGCTGTTTTTT. Protein: CASSFRVTGNTGELFF. This chain connects TRBV12-3 or TRBV12-4 to TRBJ2-2; D remains ambiguous. Deletions cut 3 bases from V and 2 bases from J, with 13 bases between. The CDR3 totals 16 residues.

This clonotype was detected ten times or more. The chain carries TRBV6-6 and TRBJ2-7; 8 bases map to TRBD1. J lost 3 bases, V lost 0 bases, and 7 bases had no gene match. Germline loops: CDR1 MNHNY, CDR2 SVGAGI (reference sequence). The CDR3 is 16 amino acids. CDR3 in DNA: TGTGCCAGCAGTTACTCGTCAGGAGACAGGGGCTACGAGCAGTACTTC. Translating it yields CASSYSSGDRGYEQYF.

The sample holds many counts of this clonotype. The rearrangement uses TRBV7-3 and TRBJ2-1, with 8 bases fitting TRBD2. The CDR3 length is 17 residues. Germline V gene data show CDR1 as SGHTA and CDR2 as FQGTGA. After removal of 2 bases from V and 5 bases from J, the junction contained 11 bases not matched to a gene. The CDR3 is CASSLRAGAFLDNEQFF. CDR3 in DNA: TGTGCCAGCAGCTTACGAGCGGGGGCCTTCCTTGACAATGAGCAGTTCTTC.

This clonotype was seen repeatedly, ten times or more. The genes are TRBV3-1 and TRBJ1-1, with D possibly being TRBD1 (5 bases). Between the trimmed V and J ends, which lost 5 bases and 5 bases, there was a span of 21 bases. Looked up from germline, CDR1 is LGHDT and CDR2 is YNNKEL (reference sequence). This CDR3 has 16 residues. This chain's CDR3 is CASSARPPGGETEAFF. In DNA form, the CDR3 reads TGTGCCAGCAGCGCACGTCCTCCGGGGGGGGAGACTGAAGCTTTCTTT.

The genes are TRBV28 and TRBJ1-4; possible D gene TRBD1, 5 bases. Per germline, CDR1 MDHEN and CDR2 SYDVKM. V was clipped by 6 bases and J by 11 bases, with 16 bases between them. The CDR3 consists of 13 residues. CDR3 bases: TGTGCCAGCAGCCCGGGTGGGGGAACGAAACTGTTTTTT. Translated: CASSPGGGTKLFF. The variable domain in full, with the rest retrieved from reference TRBV28 and TRBJ1-4, is DVKVTQSSRYLVKRTGEKVFLECVQDMDHENMFWYRQDPGLGLRLIYFSYDVKMKEKGDIPEGYSVSREKKERFSLILESASTNQTSMYLCASSPGGGTKLFFGSGTQLSVL.

The table lists this clonotype with many counts. The chain joins TRBV7-2 to TRBJ1-6, with a tentative D call TRBD1 (5 bases). The germline V and J ends were trimmed by 2 bases and 2 bases, with 7 bases remaining between them. Germline CDR1 is SGHTA and CDR2 is FQGNSA. The CDR3 consists of 15 residues. CDR3 nucleotides: TGTGCCAGCAGCTTATCAGGGACCTATAATTCACCCCTCCACTTT. Translated: CASSLSGTYNSPLHF. Full variable domain (rest looked up from reference TRBV7-2 and TRBJ1-6): GAGVSQSPSNKVTEKGKDVELRCDPISGHTALYWYRQSLGQGLEFLIYFQGNSAPDKSGLPSDRFSAERTGGSVSTLTIQRTQQEDSAVYLCASSLSGTYNSPLHFGNGTRLTVT.

The V and J genes are TRBV29-1 and TRBJ2-1; D ambiguous. V lost 0 bases and J lost 0, with 9 bases in between. Per germline, CDR1 SQVTM and CDR2 ANQGSEA. The CDR3 has 15 amino acids. CDR3 protein: CSVEDRRRSYNEQFF. In nucleotides, the CDR3 is TGCAGCGTTGAAGACAGGAGACGCTCCTACAATGAGCAGTTCTTC.

The chain carries TRBV5-1 and TRBJ2-1; no clear D gene. Germline lookup yields CDR1 SGHRS and CDR2 YFSETQ. Trimming left V 0 bases short and J 1 base short, with 11 bases between. The CDR3 consists of 16 residues. Here the CDR3 DNA reads TGCGCCAGCAGCTTGGGACCCGGACGGTCCTACAATGAGCAGTTCTTC. Its protein product is CASSLGPGRSYNEQFF.

This clonotype was detected only a few times. The V call is TRBV7-9, the J call TRBJ2-7; no firm D call. The V gene lost 7 bases and the J gene lost 9 bases, with 19 bases spanning the gap. This CDR3 comprises 13 residues. CDR1 is SEHNR and CDR2 is FQNEAQ in the germline V gene (reference sequence). The chain's CDR3 is CASTPAIYEGQYF. CDR3 nucleotides: TGTGCCAGCACGCCCGCCATCTACGAAGGGCAGTACTTC.

This clonotype was found a few times. The V and J genes are TRBV7-2 and TRBJ1-2, with TRBD1 as a possible D gene (5 bases). Germline V gene data show CDR1 as SGHTA and CDR2 as FQGNSA. V lost 4 bases and J 4 bases, leaving 13 bases between the germline ends. The CDR3 is made up of 14 amino acids. For the CDR3, the DNA is TGTGCCAGCAGCTATCAGGGCAGTGGCTATGGCTACACCTTC. Protein: CASSYQGSGYGYTF.

This clonotype was counted many times. The rearrangement links TRBV12-3 or TRBV12-4 to TRBJ1-1; TRBD1 matches at 7 bases. Trimming removed 6 bases from V and 8 bases from J; junction bases left unmatched: 9. The CDR3 sequence is 13 residues long. CDR3: CASSRGDSTEAFF. CDR3 nucleotides: TGTGCCAGCAGCCGCGGGGACAGCACCGAAGCTTTCTTT.

Ten or more counts support this clonotype. V is TRBV24-1 and J is TRBJ2-1; D is undetermined. This CDR3 has 14 residues. Trimming cost V 4 bases and J 3 bases, with 9 bases left between them. Per the germline V gene, CDR1 is KGHDR and CDR2 is SFDVKD. The CDR3 loop reads CATSEVDGYNEQFF. The CDR3 DNA reads as TGTGCCACCAGTGAGGTGGACGGCTACAATGAGCAGTTCTTC.